The 6 T cell receptor beta chains presented below share a single source sample, sequenced in a study of Graves' ophthalmopathy and Graves' hyperthyroidism. RNA served as the template for amplifying TCR beta CDR3 regions. In the first round, RT-PCR was carried out with HTBI primers, and a multiplex PCR formed the second round. MiXCR, run by TCRdb on the multiplex PCR reads, gives a single entry per CDR3 protein. The top ten hold around 3.2% of the sample, which has hundreds of thousands of distinct CDR3 sequences, around a fifth seen once. Sequenced sample: peripheral blood. The receptors derive from a woman between 18 and 30 years old with stable Graves' hyperthyroidism.

The chain couples TRBV30 to TRBJ2-7, with D maybe TRBD1 (6 bases). The CDR3 sequence is 14 residues long. V lost 8 bases, J lost 4 bases, and 21 bases lay in between. Germline lookup yields CDR1 GTSNPN and CDR2 SVGIG (reference sequence). CDR3 DNA sequence: TGTGCCAGTTCCCTCACAGGGCCAAGGTACGAGCAGTACTTC. Translation: CASSLTGPRYEQYF.

The CDR3 loop is CASSLVPSPTGELFF. As DNA, the CDR3 is TGTGCCAGCAGCTTAGTACCGTCACCCACCGGGGAGCTGTTTTTT. This chain joins TRBV7-2 and TRBJ2-2; D not resolved. CDR3 length: 15 residues. V was trimmed by 1 base and J by 4 bases, leaving 10 bases between them. The V gene's germline CDR1 is SGHTA and CDR2 FQGNSA.

In this sample, this clonotype turned up many times. V and J are TRBV28 and TRBJ2-2; maybe TRBD2 (6 bases). Germline assignment: CDR1 MDHEN and CDR2 SYDVKM. V lost 3 bases, J lost 1 base, and 18 bases lay in between. This CDR3 is 18 amino acids long. The CDR3 loop reads CASSLGGAGAGNTGELFF. CDR3 DNA: TGTGCCAGCAGTTTGGGCGGGGCAGGAGCCGGGAACACCGGGGAGCTGTTTTTT.

This clonotype occurred many times. CDR3 protein: CARTGTNTGELFF. For the CDR3, the DNA is TGTGCCAGAACCGGGACCAACACCGGGGAGCTGTTTTTT. V and J are TRBV2 and TRBJ2-2; the D call may be TRBD1 or TRBD2 (5 bases each). Germline V gene data show CDR1 as SNHLY and CDR2 as FYNNEI. This CDR3 spans 13 amino acids. V was shortened by 9 bases and J by 2 bases, with 10 bases between the two germline ends.

This clonotype appeared many times. The gene calls are TRBV6-2 or TRBV6-3 and TRBJ2-5; D may be TRBD1 or TRBD2 (5 bases each). The CDR3 has 13 residues. Germline V CDR1 and CDR2: MNHEY, SVGEGT. V dropped 6 bases and J dropped 2 bases, with 10 bases sitting between them. The CDR3 DNA reads as TGTGCCAGCAGGGGACCGACTCAAGAGACCCAGTACTTC. Residues: CASRGPTQETQYF.

This clonotype has at least ten counts. The V call is TRBV27, the J call TRBJ1-5, with D tentatively TRBD1 (6 bases). Germline V gene lookup returns CDR1 MNHEY and CDR2 SMNVEV (reference sequence). Trimming removed 4 bases at V and 6 bases at J, with 13 bases between. This CDR3 is 14 amino acids long. In DNA, the CDR3 is TGTGCCAGCAGTTCCCCGGGGGGCAGTCAGCCCCAGCATTTT. It codes for CASSSPGGSQPQHF.